This TCR beta chain was captured by sequencing in a study of post-analysis software for immune sequencing data. The wider study: Patients had relapsing-remitting, secondary progressive or progressive-relapsing multiple sclerosis; some lacked subtype. Overall study results and limits: Samples from one preparation batch, clustered by F measure, grouped strongly together. Included in a set of roughly five TRBV segments more frequent in patients than controls were TRBV5-6, TRBV5-1 and TRBV20-1.

Trimming stripped 3 bases from V and 11 bases from J, with 19 bases between. The CDR3 runs to 14 residues. Germline CDR1 and CDR2: MRHNA and SNTAGT. This clonotype showed up just a few times. Its target is not known. Tagging with unique molecular identifiers was a feature of the TCR beta cDNA libraries. A single record per CDR3 protein comes from TCRdb applying MiXCR to the PCR reads. The table includes hundreds of thousands of distinct CDR3 sequences, roughly 29% detected once. The sequenced material came from blood. This chain connects TRBV6-4 to TRBJ2-5, with D unclear. The receptor's source is a girl aged 5-17 years with multiple sclerosis. The CDR3 spells CASSETLGYGEQYF. The CDR3 DNA reads as TGTGCCAGCAGTGAGACTCTAGGGTACGGTGAGCAGTACTTC.